The next 20 T cell receptor beta chains were all read from a single sample in a study of T cells in Graves' hyperthyroidism and ophthalmopathy. TCR beta CDR3 regions were amplified from RNA. The primer set for the first-round RT-PCR of the TCR CDR3 was HTBI. TCRdb passed the multiplex PCR reads through MiXCR, listing each CDR3 protein once. The repertoire holds about 640,000 distinct CDR3 sequences, with around 15% as singletons. Sequenced input: blood. The receptors were gathered from a woman between 50 and 59 years old with Graves' ophthalmopathy.

The CDR3 region has the DNA TGTGCCAGCAGTTTATCCGGGGGTATGAATTCACCCCTCCACTTT. Its protein is CASSLSGGMNSPLHF. The chain combines TRBV27 with TRBJ1-6; possible D gene TRBD1, 5 bases. With 0 bases removed from V and 7 bases from J, the gap between germline ends came to 10 bases. This CDR3 is 15 amino acids long. The germline gives CDR1 MNHEY, CDR2 SMNVEV (reference sequence).

This clonotype has only a few counts. The chain combines TRBV5-5 with TRBJ1-2; D possibly corresponds to TRBD1 (5 bases). Germline CDR1 and CDR2: SGHKS and YYEKEE (reference sequence). This CDR3 has 11 residues. Trimming left V 4 bases short and J 8 bases short, with 9 bases between. The CDR3 here is CASSIQGGYTF. The CDR3 DNA sequence: TGTGCCAGCAGCATCCAGGGCGGCTACACCTTC.

This clonotype was counted at least ten times. The rearrangement links TRBV7-2 to TRBJ1-2, with TRBD1 identical over 11 bases. This CDR3 spans 14 amino acids. J gave up 5 bases and V 5 bases, and 4 bases lay outside the gene matches. The germline V gene has CDR1 SGHTA and CDR2 FQGNSA. The CDR3 reads CASSRGQGAYGYTF. CDR3 nucleotide sequence: TGTGCCAGCAGCCGCGGACAGGGGGCTTATGGCTACACCTTC.

This clonotype was recorded many times. This chain links TRBV20-1 with TRBJ1-1; no reliable D call. The CDR3 spans 14 residues. Germline CDR1 is DFQATT and CDR2 is SNEGSKA (reference sequence). Trimming removed 0 bases from V and 4 bases from J, with 12 bases in between. CDR3 coding DNA: TGCAGTGCTAGAGATCCACAGACTTCCACTGAAGCTTTCTTT. Translation gives CSARDPQTSTEAFF.

This clonotype was seen ten or more times. This chain links TRBV6-2 or TRBV6-3 with TRBJ2-5; 9 bases are a match to TRBD2. The J segment lost 2 bases and the V segment lost 6 bases, leaving 10 bases of the junction unmatched. Germline V gene sequence: CDR1 MNHEY, CDR2 SVGEGT. This CDR3 comprises 16 residues. The CDR3 nucleotides read TGTGCCAGCAGCGACCCTCTAGCGGGGCTGCAAGAGACCCAGTACTTC. Residues: CASSDPLAGLQETQYF.

This clonotype came up a few times. The chain uses TRBV6-1 and TRBJ2-2; D is uncertain. This CDR3 contains 11 residues. Germline assignment: CDR1 MNHNS and CDR2 SASEGT. V dropped 6 bases and J dropped 5 bases, with 4 bases sitting between them. CDR3 sequence (DNA): TGTGCCAGCAGCACGACCGGGGAGCTGTTTTTT. This codes for CASSTTGELFF.

Details on this clonotype: Just one base apart from a much larger clone, this may be a read error. The CDR3 nucleotides are TGCAGTGCTGGCCCCCGGACAGGGGGCAGCTACGAGCAGTACTTC. Translation: CSAGPRTGGSYEQYF. The chain recombines TRBV20-1 with TRBJ2-7, with TRBD1 matching 11 bases. Trimming at V came to 5 bases and at J to 3 bases, leaving 9 bases not matched to a gene. The CDR3 loop spans 15 amino acids. Germline CDR1 and CDR2: DFQATT and SNEGSKA (reference sequence).

Comment on this clonotype: Possible read error: a much larger clone is one base away. The chain recombines TRBV27 with TRBJ2-5; D may be TRBD2 (6 bases). V lost 3 bases and J 9 bases, leaving 20 bases between the germline ends. This CDR3 is built from 15 residues. Germline-derived CDR1 and CDR2 are MNHEY and SMNVEV (reference sequence). The CDR3, as DNA: TGTGCCAGCAGTTTTGGCGGCGGGAAGTCCGAGGCCCAGTACTTC. It encodes CASSFGGGKSEAQYF.

This chain connects TRBV4-3 to TRBJ2-3; TRBD2 matches at 14 bases. V was clipped by 3 bases and J by 7 bases; unmatched bases: 3. The CDR3 sequence is 15 residues long. Germline-derived CDR1 and CDR2 are LGHNA and YSLEER. The CDR3 sequence is CASSHGTSGSYTQYF. CDR3 sequence (DNA): TGCGCCAGCAGCCACGGGACTAGCGGGAGTTATACGCAGTATTTT.

This rearrangement joins TRBV5-6 to TRBJ2-7; 10 bases are a match to TRBD2. V shed 0 bases and J 6 bases; nucleotides not matched to a gene: 6. This CDR3 contains 15 residues. From germline, CDR1 is SGHDT and CDR2 YYEEEE. Written as DNA, the CDR3 is TGTGCCAGCAGCTTGGCCATGGTAGCGGGAGGCGAGCAGTACTTC. Its protein product is CASSLAMVAGGEQYF.

This clonotype came up many times. This sequence joins TRBV6-2 or TRBV6-3 and TRBJ2-1; 8 positions agree with TRBD1. CDR3 length: 15 residues. Germline V gene sequence: CDR1 MNHEY, CDR2 SVGEGT. V was pared by 7 bases and J by 3 bases, with 8 bases of the junction left unmatched. The CDR3 sequence is CASTYDRGSYNEQFF. The CDR3 coding sequence is TGTGCCAGCACCTACGACAGGGGTAGCTACAATGAGCAGTTCTTC.

This clonotype was seen more than once but under ten times. This chain joins TRBV27 and TRBJ2-7; 9 nucleotides align to TRBD2. With 6 bases clipped from V and 2 bases from J, the junction kept 8 bases outside the gene matches. Germline-derived CDR1 and CDR2 are MNHEY and SMNVEV (reference sequence). The length of the CDR3 is 15 residues. CDR3 in amino acids: CASSTLAGPTYEQYF. The CDR3 DNA reads TGTGCCAGCAGCACTCTAGCGGGACCGACCTACGAGCAGTACTTC.

This clonotype was seen ten or more times. The chain carries TRBV20-1 and TRBJ2-7, with D possibly matching TRBD1 (6 bases). This CDR3 spans 13 amino acids. Trimming removed 6 bases from V and 2 bases from J, with 14 bases in between. In germline, CDR1 is DFQATT, CDR2 SNEGSKA (reference sequence). CDR3 in amino acids: CSAPDRSPYEQYF. The CDR3 DNA sequence: TGCAGTGCACCGGACAGAAGCCCCTACGAGCAGTACTTC.

At least ten counts were recorded for this clonotype. Sequence at one end of the junction differs from germline and may be a read error. The chain uses TRBV7-2 and TRBJ2-2; weak D call: TRBD2 (6 bases). Germline V gene sequence: CDR1 SGHTA, CDR2 FQGNSA. CDR3 length: 14 amino acids. CDR3 sequence reads: CASSTTTSTGELVF. The CDR3 DNA sequence: TGTGCCAGCAGCACAACGACTAGTACCGGGGAGCTGGTTTTT.

This clonotype has a handful of counts. This chain links TRBV20-1 with TRBJ2-3; 7 nucleotides align to TRBD1. The CDR3 is made up of 12 amino acids. Trimming removed 6 bases from V and 9 bases from J; junction bases left unmatched: 9. The germline CDR1 and CDR2 sequences are DFQATT and SNEGSKA (reference sequence). The CDR3 nucleotides read TGCAGTGCCTTCGCCGACAGGGCGACGCAGTATTTT. Translation gives CSAFADRATQYF.

This chain connects TRBV28 to TRBJ2-7; 13 positions agree with TRBD2. This CDR3 has 18 residues. The J segment lost 5 bases and the V segment lost 6 bases, leaving 16 bases of the junction unmatched. Per germline, CDR1 MDHEN and CDR2 SYDVKM. The CDR3 is CASSPSGTSGTSRDEQYF. The CDR3 DNA follows: TGTGCCAGCAGCCCTTCTGGGACTAGCGGGACCTCCCGGGACGAGCAGTACTTC.

The CDR3, as DNA: TGTGCCAGCAGCGTCAACGACAGGGGCTCTAACACCGGGGAGCTGTTTTTT. This sequence encodes CASSVNDRGSNTGELFF. This chain links TRBV9 with TRBJ2-2; TRBD1 matches at 8 bases. The CDR3 is made up of 17 amino acids. The V segment lost 2 bases and the J segment 2 bases; nucleotides outside the gene matches: 8. Germline V CDR1 and CDR2: SGDLS, YYNGEE.

This clonotype was seen many times. The V and J genes are TRBV6-1 and TRBJ1-5; weak D call: TRBD1 (5 bases). V shed 3 bases and J shed 6 bases, with 9 bases lying between them. This CDR3 is built from 13 residues. Germline CDR1 and CDR2: MNHNS and SASEGT. In nucleotides, the CDR3 is TGTGCCAGCAGTGACAGGGTTGGTCAGCCCCAGCATTTT. Translation gives CASSDRVGQPQHF.

The V and J genes are TRBV6-2 or TRBV6-3 and TRBJ1-5, with 10 bases that match TRBD1. Germline CDR1 MNHEY, CDR2 SVGEGT. The CDR3 is made up of 16 amino acids. The V gene end was trimmed by 6 bases and the J gene end by 6 bases; junction bases not matched to a gene: 11. The CDR3 loop is CASSVSGQGIGQPQHF. CDR3 nucleotide sequence: TGTGCCAGCAGCGTATCGGGACAGGGGATCGGTCAGCCCCAGCATTTT.

CDR3: CASSHGTSGSSYNEQFF. CDR3 bases: TGTGCCAGCAGTCACGGCACTAGCGGGAGCTCCTACAATGAGCAGTTCTTC. The rearrangement links TRBV7-9 to TRBJ2-1, with TRBD2 identical over 11 bases. Germline CDR1 and CDR2: SEHNR and FQNEAQ (reference sequence). J was trimmed by 0 bases and V by 6 bases; bases with no gene match: 7. CDR3 length: 17 amino acids.